These 18 T cell receptor beta chains originate from one sample sequenced in a study of OX40 agonist ivuxolimab in advanced cancers. This table comes from immunoSEQ multiplex PCR, and its TCRdb copy is limited to in-frame clones, with some not included. The sample has about 120,000 clones; approximately 89% are singletons. The source was CD4+ or CD8+ T cells sorted from blood, collected in a trial of the OX40 agonist ivuxolimab. Receptors were obtained from an adult with an advanced solid tumor such as melanoma, head and neck, liver or kidney cancer.

The chain uses TRBV29-1 and TRBJ1-1; D remains unclear. Looked up from germline, CDR1 is SQVTM and CDR2 is ANQGSEA. The ends were cut back, 3 bases at V and 6 bases at J, with 14 bases in the middle. The length of the CDR3 is 13 residues. The CDR3 coding sequence is TGCAGCGTTGACCAAAACCTCCTCCCTGAAGCTTTCTTT. This codes for CSVDQNLLPEAFF.

The count of this clone is one. The chain is built from TRBV30 and TRBJ1-4; D remains unclear. The germline V and J ends were trimmed by 0 bases and 4 bases, with 9 bases remaining between them. The germline V gene has CDR1 GTSNPN and CDR2 SVGIG (reference sequence). The CDR3 has 14 residues. The CDR3 region has the DNA TGTGCCTGGAGTGTTGGGCAGATTAATGAAAAACTGTTTTTT. Amino acid sequence: CAWSVGQINEKLFF.

The rearrangement links TRBV19 to TRBJ1-6; D gene uncertain. The CDR3 is 17 residues long. Germline V gives CDR1 LNHDA, CDR2 SQIVND (reference sequence). The germline V and J ends were trimmed by 3 bases and 2 bases, with 14 bases remaining between them. The CDR3 coding sequence is TGTGCCAGTAGTATCTGGGCCGACTTAACCTATAATTCACCCCTCCACTTT. Its translation: CASSIWADLTYNSPLHF.

The gene calls are TRBV7-8 and TRBJ2-2, with D possibly matching TRBD1 (5 bases). The CDR3 runs 16 residues. CDR1 is SGHVS, CDR2 FQNEAQ, per germline. Trimming cost V 5 bases and J 3 bases, with 16 bases left between them. In nucleotides, the CDR3 is TGTGCCAGCAGCCCTCGTTCAGGGATTGACACCGGGGAGCTGTTTTTT. It codes for CASSPRSGIDTGELFF.

V and J are TRBV5-1 and TRBJ2-2; D is uncertain. The ends were cut back, 7 bases at V and 8 bases at J, with 15 bases in the middle. Germline-derived CDR1 and CDR2 are SGHRS and YFSETQ. CDR3 length: 13 amino acids. CDR3 nucleotides: TGCGCCAGCGAGCCTACCGGTGATGGGGAGCTGTTTTTT. Protein: CASEPTGDGELFF.

The chain combines TRBV5-1 with TRBJ2-1; 7 bases fit TRBD2. This CDR3 has 16 residues. Germline values: CDR1 SGHRS, CDR2 YFSETQ. Trimming cost V 3 bases and J 0 bases; bases outside gene matches: 6. The CDR3 bases are TGCGCCAGCAGCTGGGGACTACCCAGCTCCTACAATGAGCAGTTCTTC. Protein sequence: CASSWGLPSSYNEQFF. Variable domain in full (rest from reference TRBV5-1 and TRBJ2-1): KAGVTQTPRYLIKTRGQQVTLSCSPISGHRSVSWYQQTPGQGLQFLFEYFSETQRNKGNFPGRFSGRQFSNSRSEMNVSTLELGDSALYLCASSWGLPSSYNEQFFGPGTRLTVL.

The rearrangement joins TRBV10-3 to TRBJ2-3; D perhaps matches TRBD1 (5 bases). The CDR3 contains 16 residues. Deletions cut 5 bases from V and 2 bases from J, with 17 bases between. Per germline, CDR1 ENHRY and CDR2 SYGVKD. The CDR3 loop is CAISKRGNAHTDTQYF. In DNA, the CDR3 is TGTGCCATCAGTAAAAGGGGAAATGCCCACACAGATACGCAGTATTTT.

This chain joins TRBV5-4 and TRBJ2-7; perhaps D is TRBD1 or TRBD2 (5 bases each). Trimming removed 0 bases from V and 0 bases from J, with 7 bases in between. Germline lookup yields CDR1 SGHNT and CDR2 YYREEE (reference sequence). CDR3 length: 14 amino acids. Written as DNA, the CDR3 is TGTGCCAGCAGCTTGGGGGGACCCTCCTACGAGCAGTACTTC. Translating it yields CASSLGGPSYEQYF.

The chain combines TRBV6-5 with TRBJ1-4; TRBD1 might be the D (5 bases). V was cut by 5 bases and J by 1 base, with 11 bases left in between. The germline gives CDR1 MNHEY, CDR2 SVGAGI. CDR3 length: 15 amino acids. CDR3: CASSPRRGTNEKLFF. The CDR3 DNA follows: TGTGCCAGCAGTCCCCGTAGGGGAACTAATGAAAAACTGTTTTTT.

The J gene is TRBJ2-2, the V gene TRBV18; the match to TRBD1 covers 7 bases. The CDR3 is 15 residues long. In germline, CDR1 is KGHSH, CDR2 LQKENI. V trimming: 8 bases; J trimming: 0 bases; junction bases outside the gene matches: 6. The chain's CDR3 is CASSQGGSNTGELFF. The CDR3 DNA reads as TGTGCCAGCAGCCAAGGGGGCTCGAACACCGGGGAGCTGTTTTTT.

The chain recombines TRBV19 with TRBJ1-1; D unclear. The germline V gene encodes CDR1 LNHDA and CDR2 SQIVND (reference sequence). The CDR3 runs 14 residues. Trimming left V 3 bases short and J 0 bases short, with 8 bases between. CDR3 sequence (DNA): TGTGCCAGTAGTATCACGGAGCTGAACACTGAAGCTTTCTTT. Translating gives CASSITELNTEAFF.

The rearrangement links TRBV7-2 to TRBJ2-1, with no clear D. This CDR3 is built from 14 residues. The V gene's germline CDR1 is SGHTA and CDR2 FQGNSA. V lost 5 bases, J lost 8 bases, and 16 bases lay in between. CDR3 bases: TGTGCCAGCAGCCTCTTCCAAATGCTGGATGAGCAGTTCTTC. Its translation is CASSLFQMLDEQFF.

This chain joins TRBV6-6 and TRBJ2-3; D not certain. The CDR3 runs to 12 residues. Trimming took 6 bases from V and 4 from J, leaving 8 bases between them. Per the germline V gene, CDR1 is MNHNY and CDR2 is SVGAGI (reference sequence). In nucleotides, the CDR3 is TGTGCCAGCAGCCCTCGCCCAGATACGCAGTATTTT. It encodes CASSPRPDTQYF.

This chain links TRBV5-1 with TRBJ2-2, with TRBD2 as a possible D gene (6 bases). V was cut by 3 bases and J by 1 base, with 16 bases left in between. The germline gives CDR1 SGHRS, CDR2 YFSETQ. The CDR3 covers 17 residues. DNA of the CDR3: TGCGCCAGCAGCTACGCTGGAGGGACCGGGAACACCGGGGAGCTGTTTTTT. Amino acids: CASSYAGGTGNTGELFF.

This clone occurred once. The V and J genes are TRBV7-9 and TRBJ2-3; the D gene is possibly TRBD2 (5 bases). Germline assignment: CDR1 SEHNR and CDR2 FQNEAQ (reference sequence). Trimming cost V 5 bases and J 1 base, with 19 bases left between them. The CDR3 has 17 amino acids. CDR3 sequence: CASSPRATTRGTDTQYF. Written as DNA, the CDR3 is TGTGCCAGCAGCCCCCGGGCGACTACGCGGGGCACAGATACGCAGTATTTT.

The chain uses TRBV15 and TRBJ2-1; no definite D call. Germline CDR1 LNHNV, CDR2 YYDKDF (reference sequence). V was cut by 5 bases and J by 6 bases, with 14 bases left in between. The CDR3 runs to 14 residues. CDR3 protein: CATSDLTGINEQFF. Here the CDR3 DNA reads TGTGCCACCAGCGACCTAACGGGTATCAATGAGCAGTTCTTC.

The J gene is TRBJ2-5, the V gene TRBV27; no clear D gene. The CDR3 totals 13 residues. The V end was cut by 6 bases, the J end by 3 bases, with 11 bases between. CDR1 and CDR2 (germline): MNHEY, SMNVEV (reference sequence). The CDR3 DNA follows: TGTGCCAGCAGCCTTGATTCCGAAGAGACCCAGTACTTC. Its translation: CASSLDSEETQYF.

The chain recombines TRBV6-5 with TRBJ2-3, with TRBD2 matching 8 bases. The CDR3 is made up of 12 amino acids. J gave up 6 bases and V 7 bases, and 3 bases lay outside the gene matches. From germline, CDR1 is MNHEY and CDR2 SVGAGI. CDR3 coding DNA: TGTGCCAGCAAGGCTAGCGGGGATACGCAGTATTTT. Translated: CASKASGDTQYF.